In its sample, the clone carrying this TCR beta chain was seen many times. Its cognate antigen is unknown. One end of the junction varies from germline; a read error may be responsible. This sample's TCRbeta library carried unique molecular identifier barcodes. TCRdb reanalysed the PCR reads using MiXCR and keeps one entry per CDR3 protein. Among some 70,000 distinct CDR3 sequences, roughly 4.5% were seen once, and the ten largest hold about 19%. The CDR3 loop spans 10 amino acids. This entry is derived from a study of T-cell reconstitution after alpha-beta-depleted transplantation in children. Findings of the study overall: Diversity and T-cell counts at one year after transplant derived mostly from new T cells. Several hundred rapidly expanded clones from non-depleted graft cells reportedly supplied alpha-beta T cells about two months post-transplant.

This clonotype originated in a boy less than two years old who had a stem cell transplant for acute myeloid leukemia, so the T cells may come from the graft donor. The V gene is TRBV12-3 or TRBV12-4, the J gene TRBJ2-3; D is possibly TRBD1 or TRBD2 (5 bases each). The material was PBMCs, mostly from graft donor cells, obtained 180 days after TCRalphabeta/CD19-depleted stem cell transplant. CDR3 DNA sequence: TGTGCCAGCAGTTTAGGAGGGGTCCACTTT. Protein sequence: CASSLGGVHF.